A selection of T cell receptor beta chains follows, all from one sample in a study of blood T cell repertoires in COVID-19. The table came from immunoSEQ multiplex PCR; TCRdb's copy has only in-frame clones and leaves some out. The data show 130,000 to 150,000 clones, with approximately 84% seen just once and approximately 2.5% held by the top ten. Source material: peripheral blood. These receptors originate from a human donor with acute or convalescent COVID-19. The donor label of this sample is uncertain. CDR3s include the opening cysteine and the closing phenylalanine or tryptophan. The order of the fields is clone size, J gene, V gene, D gene, CDR3 protein, CDR3 DNA. The D gene is left open where the match is weak. Rows give clone size only sometimes, using once, few, many, or a class for an expanded clone.

. | TRBJ1-2 | TRBV6-5 | . | CASSRPPLDTYGYTF | TGTGCCAGCAGTAGACCTCCCCTTGACACATATGGCTACACCTTC
. | TRBJ2-2 | TRBV7-9 | TRBD1 | CASSPGTANTGELFF | TGTGCCAGCAGCCCCGGGACAGCGAACACCGGGGAGCTGTTTTTT
once | TRBJ1-6 | TRBV6-5 | . | CASSYSRWTPEAPLHF | TGTGCCAGCAGTTACTCGCGGTGGACACCCGAGGCACCCCTCCACTTT
. | TRBJ1-2 | TRBV18 | . | CASSPSDGYTF | TGTGCCAGCTCACCATCGGATGGCTACACCTTC
. | TRBJ2-2 | TRBV19 | TRBD2 | CASSPRLAGGPGGELFF | TGTGCCAGTAGTCCACGACTAGCGGGGGGGCCCGGCGGGGAGCTGTTTTTT
once | TRBJ1-2 | TRBV9 | TRBD1 | CASSGQGASYGYTF | TGTGCCAGCAGCGGACAGGGGGCAAGCTATGGCTACACCTTC
. | TRBJ1-1 | TRBV2 | . | CASSELQEGTEAFF | TGTGCCAGCAGTGAACTTCAGGAGGGGACTGAAGCTTTCTTT
. | TRBJ1-5 | TRBV12-5 | TRBD1 | CARGWGQPQHF | TGTGCCAGGGGGTGGGGACAGCCCCAGCATTTT
. | TRBJ1-6 | TRBV6-5 | TRBD1 | CASRTGTGLNSPLHF | TGTGCCAGCAGAACCGGGACAGGGTTGAATTCACCCCTCCACTTT
few | TRBJ1-3 | TRBV9 | . | CASSAQTNSGNTIYF | TGTGCCAGCAGCGCACAAACGAACTCTGGAAACACCATATATTTT
. | TRBJ2-7 | TRBV4-1 | TRBD2 | CASSQDGGEGMEQYF | TGCGCCAGCAGCCAAGATGGAGGGGAGGGGATGGAGCAGTACTTC
. | TRBJ1-4 | TRBV30 | TRBD1 | CAWSPTGGGLFF | TGTGCCTGGAGTCCGACAGGGGGTGGACTGTTTTTT
. | TRBJ1-2 | TRBV30 | TRBD1 | CAYHRGFNYGYTF | TGTGCCTACCACAGGGGCTTTAACTATGGCTACACCTTC
. | TRBJ1-1 | TRBV5-1 | . | CASSLAGGGTEAFF | TGCGCCAGCAGCTTGGCCGGCGGCGGCACTGAAGCTTTCTTT
. | TRBJ2-3 | TRBV11-1 | . | CASSLGDLLADTQYF | TGTGCCAGCAGCTTAGGGGACTTACTGGCAGATACGCAGTATTTT
. | TRBJ2-5 | TRBV25-1 | TRBD1 | CASRGDRRAQETQYF | TGTGCCAGCAGGGGGGACAGGCGCGCCCAAGAGACCCAGTACTTC
. | TRBJ1-5 | TRBV3-1/TRBV3-2 | . | CASSLPGQPQHF | TGTGCCAGCAGCCTGCCAGGACAGCCCCAGCATTTT
. | TRBJ1-5 | TRBV19 | . | CASSSQGYNQPQHF | TGTGCCAGTAGTTCTCAGGGATACAATCAGCCCCAGCATTTT
once | TRBJ2-1 | TRBV11-3 | TRBD2 | CASSLRPGLALYNEQFF | TGTGCCAGCAGCTTAAGGCCCGGACTAGCCTTATACAATGAGCAGTTCTTC
. | TRBJ1-3 | TRBV7-9 | . | CASRPRRRASGNTIYF | TGTGCCAGCAGGCCGCGCCGCAGGGCATCCGGAAACACCATATATTTT
once | TRBJ2-7 | TRBV10-3 | . | CAISSRDTSYEQYF | TGTGCCATCAGCTCCCGGGACACCTCCTACGAGCAGTACTTC
few | TRBJ1-2 | TRBV6-5 | TRBD1 | CASSYTRTGYGYTF | TGTGCCAGCAGTTACACGAGGACAGGCTATGGCTACACCTTC
. | TRBJ1-1 | TRBV15 | . | CATSRDSKTEAFF | TGTGCCACCAGCAGAGATAGTAAGACTGAAGCTTTCTTT
. | TRBJ2-3 | TRBV5-5 | TRBD1 | CASSQTDRVEDTQYF | TGTGCCAGCAGCCAAACGGACAGGGTCGAAGATACGCAGTATTTT
once | TRBJ2-7 | TRBV5-4 | TRBD2 | CASSSRGGGYEQYF | TGTGCCAGCAGCTCACGCGGGGGAGGGTACGAGCAGTACTTC
. | TRBJ2-2 | TRBV28 | . | CASSLQTATRGTGELFF | TGTGCCAGCAGTTTACAAACAGCGACCCGGGGCACCGGGGAGCTGTTTTTT
. | TRBJ2-5 | TRBV4-2 | . | CASSQDLQETQYF | TGTGCCAGCAGCCAAGATCTGCAGGAGACCCAGTACTTC
. | TRBJ1-3 | TRBV6-6 | . | CASRGRYLVTGNTIYF | TGTGCCAGCAGGGGGCGGTATTTGGTAACTGGAAACACCATATATTTT
. | TRBJ1-1 | TRBV6-5 | . | CASRPVEAGNTEAFF | TGTGCCAGCAGACCGGTTGAGGCGGGGAACACTGAAGCTTTCTTT
. | TRBJ1-1 | TRBV6-5 | . | CAAGEGGDTEAFF | TGTGCCGCAGGGGAGGGAGGGGACACTGAAGCTTTCTTT
. | TRBJ2-4 | TRBV14 | TRBD2 | CASSPRLAGADIQYF | TGTGCCAGCAGCCCTAGACTAGCGGGAGCGGACATTCAGTACTTC
. | TRBJ2-5 | TRBV7-3 | TRBD1 | CASSPATGGGIETQYF | TGTGCCAGCAGCCCCGCGACAGGGGGCGGGATTGAGACCCAGTACTTC
once | TRBJ1-4 | TRBV7-9 | TRBD1 | CASSTGTEREKLFF | TGTGCCAGCAGCACCGGGACAGAGCGTGAAAAACTGTTTTTT
. | TRBJ1-5 | TRBV19 | TRBD1 | CASSGQGVQPQHF | TGTGCCAGTAGTGGGCAGGGGGTTCAGCCCCAGCATTTT
few | TRBJ1-4 | TRBV12-3/TRBV12-4 | . | CASSLRGMEKLFF | TGTGCCAGCAGTTTGAGGGGGATGGAAAAACTGTTTTTT
. | TRBJ1-2 | TRBV28 | . | CASSFSYYGYTF | TGTGCCAGCAGTTTTTCTTACTATGGCTACACCTTC
. | TRBJ1-2 | TRBV30 | . | CAWSVVQGLGYTF | TGTGCCTGGAGTGTAGTCCAGGGATTAGGCTACACCTTC
. | TRBJ1-4 | TRBV7-2 | . | CASSSRPGIGDEKLFF | TGTGCCAGCAGCAGTCGCCCCGGGATTGGGGATGAAAAACTGTTTTTT
. | TRBJ2-3 | TRBV11-2 | TRBD2 | CASSPGGGDTQYF | TGTGCCAGCAGCCCCGGCGGGGGGGATACGCAGTATTTT
. | TRBJ2-6 | TRBV7-8 | TRBD1 | CASSPGGLESGANVLTF | TGTGCCAGCAGCCCAGGGGGCCTGGAATCTGGGGCCAACGTCCTGACTTTC
. | TRBJ1-6 | TRBV6-5 | TRBD1 | CASTRQGDLNSPLHF | TGTGCCAGCACCAGACAGGGCGACCTTAATTCACCCCTCCACTTT
. | TRBJ1-2 | TRBV29-1 | . | CSVDGPGTEGYTF | TGCAGCGTTGATGGTCCGGGAACGGAAGGCTACACCTTC
. | TRBJ1-5 | TRBV6-5 | . | CASSYSNRPNQPQHF | TGTGCCAGCAGTTACTCGAACAGGCCCAATCAGCCCCAGCATTTT
. | TRBJ1-1 | TRBV6-6 | . | CASSYSDSTEAFF | TGTGCCAGCAGTTACAGTGACTCCACTGAAGCTTTCTTT
once | TRBJ1-2 | TRBV9 | . | CASSVPGGYTF | TGTGCCAGCAGCGTACCAGGCGGCTACACCTTC
. | TRBJ1-2 | TRBV3-1/TRBV3-2 | . | CASSVGLRGYTF | TGTGCCAGCAGCGTAGGACTTCGGGGCTACACCTTC
. | TRBJ2-3 | TRBV6-5 | . | CASRAGYSTDTQYF | TGTGCCAGCAGGGCAGGTTATAGCACAGATACGCAGTATTTT
. | TRBJ2-2 | TRBV6-5 | . | CAGTRGGAGSWELFF | TGTGCCGGGACTCGAGGGGGCGCTGGTTCCTGGGAGCTGTTTTTT
. | TRBJ2-3 | TRBV4-2 | TRBD2 | CASSQERGLAGFTDTQYF | TGTGCCAGCAGCCAAGAGCGGGGGCTAGCGGGGTTCACAGATACGCAGTATTTT
. | TRBJ1-5 | TRBV2 | TRBD1 | CASSLGQGDQPQHF | TGTGCCAGCAGTCTGGGACAGGGTGATCAGCCCCAGCATTTT
. | TRBJ2-5 | TRBV7-2 | . | CASSSTGIGTQYF | TGTGCCAGCAGCTCCACAGGGATAGGGACCCAGTACTTC
few | TRBJ1-1 | TRBV6-5 | . | CASSYSGRNAEAFF | TGTGCCAGCAGTTACTCGGGCCGGAACGCTGAAGCTTTCTTT
. | TRBJ1-4 | TRBV7-6 | . | CASSDSLPDEKLFF | TGTGCCAGCAGCGACAGCCTCCCGGATGAAAAACTGTTTTTT
. | TRBJ1-4 | TRBV11-2 | TRBD1 | CASSPRTGGYEKLFF | TGTGCCAGCAGCCCCCGGACAGGGGGGTATGAAAAACTGTTTTTT
. | TRBJ1-1 | TRBV7-2 | TRBD1 | CASSLYATGGGYTEAFF | TGTGCCAGCAGCTTATACGCGACAGGGGGTGGCTACACTGAAGCTTTCTTT
. | TRBJ2-1 | TRBV6-5 | . | CASSSPGQPYNEQFF | TGTGCCAGCAGCTCGCCAGGGCAGCCCTACAATGAGCAGTTCTTC
. | TRBJ2-5 | TRBV7-3 | . | CASSSYLTGQETQYF | TGTGCCAGCAGCTCTTACCTAACGGGACAAGAGACCCAGTACTTC
. | TRBJ1-1 | TRBV7-2 | . | CASSLGGGTEAFF | TGTGCCAGCAGCTTGGGGGGAGGGACTGAAGCTTTCTTT
few | TRBJ1-1 | TRBV3-1/TRBV3-2 | TRBD1 | CASGDRGYTEAFF | TGTGCCAGCGGCGACAGGGGGTACACTGAAGCTTTCTTT